These 7 T cell receptor beta chains came from one sample sequenced in a study of monozygotic twins with inflammatory bowel disease. TCRdb reprocessed the 5' RACE reads and reports one entry per CDR3 protein, with no DNA. The repertoire table contains 440,000 or so distinct CDR3 sequences. Sequencing was carried out using blood. The receptors here all came from a human donor with ulcerative colitis or Crohn's disease, or a healthy co-twin of an affected twin (not recorded which).

This chain links TRBV12-3 or TRBV12-4 with TRBJ1-1; TCRdb names TRBD1, which stays unverified in the absence of DNA. This CDR3 spans 16 amino acids. CDR3 amino acids: CASSQFGQADDTEAFF.

The chain is built from TRBV9 and TRBJ2-3; the TRBD2 assignment by TCRdb is unverifiable without DNA. The CDR3 is made up of 17 amino acids. Germline V gene lookup returns CDR1 SGDLS and CDR2 YYNGEE. The CDR3: CASSFRTSGLSTDTQYF.

The chain employs TRBV20-1 and TRBJ1-1; the D call from TCRdb, TRBD1, cannot be confirmed without DNA. The CDR3 totals 15 residues. Looked up from germline, CDR1 is DFQATT and CDR2 is SNEGSKA (reference sequence). CDR3 sequence reads: CSARDWDGENTEAFF.

The genes are TRBV6-1 and TRBJ1-2. The CDR3 length is 14 residues. In germline, CDR1 is MNHNS, CDR2 SASEGT. CDR3 loop: CASLETGTVYGYTF.

The chain employs TRBV5-1 and TRBJ2-7; the D gene TCRdb calls, TRBD2, cannot be checked with no DNA. The CDR3 spans 15 residues. Germline V gives CDR1 SGHRS, CDR2 YFSETQ. CDR3 in amino acids: CASRELAGSSYEQYF.

This chain uses TRBV2 with TRBJ1-1. Germline CDR1 SNHLY, CDR2 FYNNEI. This CDR3 is built from 14 residues. The CDR3 sequence: CASSPRWGGTEAFF.

This chain links TRBV12-3 or TRBV12-4 with TRBJ2-1; TCRdb reports TRBD1, a call that lacks DNA to check it against. CDR3 length: 14 amino acids. The CDR3 spells CASMVTGVWNEQFF.